The present TCR beta chain was sequenced within a study of cytomegalovirus exposure and HLA in healthy donors. Points on this clone: Its antigen is undetermined.

CDR1 and CDR2 (germline): SGHRS, YFSETQ. V was pared by 0 bases and J by 4 bases, with 9 bases between. CDR3 length: 14 amino acids. This cohort consisted of healthy bone marrow donors. Study-wide points: It was reported in a later analysis that an Asian-associated ancestry cluster showed fewer N-insertions than the 666-donor mean. Owing to their indistinguishability, certain V segments, notably TRBV6-2 and TRBV6-3, were excluded.

The PCR was carried out with 60 Vbeta primers and 13 Jbeta primers. The table came from immunoSEQ multiplex PCR; TCRdb's copy has only in-frame clones and leaves some out. The sample has 120,000 to 150,000 clones, approximately 72% seen once. The chain joins TRBV5-1 to TRBJ2-3; D not resolved. The sample was PBMCs. The clonotype was recovered from a woman between 55 and 75 years old in good health and CMV-seronegative. The CDR3 DNA follows: TGCGCCAGCAGCTTGGTTAGTATGCCAGATACGCAGTATTTT. It yields the protein CASSLVSMPDTQYF.